Presented here are 14 T cell receptor beta chains from one specimen sequenced in a study of cytomegalovirus exposure and HLA in healthy donors. The primer mix had 60 Vbeta and 13 Jbeta primers. Using immunoSEQ multiplex PCR, the repertoire was profiled, and TCRdb retains in-frame clones only, with some absent. The sample consists of roughly 77,000 clones, roughly 9.1% of them appearing once. The specimen was PBMCs. The receptors come from a man aged 55 to 69 in good health and CMV-seropositive.

A remark on this clone: Other DNA sequences within the sample encode an identical CDR3. This sequence joins TRBV5-1 and TRBJ2-1; 9 bases fit TRBD2. The V gene end was trimmed by 2 bases and the J gene end by 7 bases; junction bases not matched to a gene: 7. Germline CDR1 and CDR2: SGHRS and YFSETQ. CDR3 length equals 15 residues. The CDR3 sequence is CASSLLAGSGNEQFF. The DNA of the CDR3 is TGCGCCAGCAGCTTACTAGCGGGCTCGGGGAATGAGCAGTTCTTC. The complete variable domain, with remaining parts taken from reference TRBV5-1 and TRBJ2-1, reads KAGVTQTPRYLIKTRGQQVTLSCSPISGHRSVSWYQQTPGQGLQFLFEYFSETQRNKGNFPGRFSGRQFSNSRSEMNVSTLELGDSALYLCASSLLAGSGNEQFFGPGTRLTVL.

The V call is TRBV7-9, the J call TRBJ1-6, with 11 bases that match TRBD1. CDR1 and CDR2 from the germline V gene are SEHNR and FQNEAQ (reference sequence). The CDR3 runs 16 residues. The J segment lost 8 bases and the V segment lost 4 bases, leaving 7 bases of the junction unmatched. The CDR3: CASSSLRDRGDSPLHF. CDR3 nucleotides: TGTGCCAGCAGCTCACTCCGGGACAGGGGGGATTCACCCCTCCACTTT.

The CDR3 nucleotides are TGTGCCAGCAGCTTAAATTCTGGGTCGGGGGCTTTCTTT. It translates to CASSLNSGSGAFF. V and J are TRBV7-6 and TRBJ1-1; D gene uncertain. The V and J ends lost 2 bases and 11 bases respectively, with 15 bases between them. The CDR3 runs 13 residues. Per the germline V gene, CDR1 is SGHVS and CDR2 is FNYEAQ.

This clone has a handful of counts. The junction departs from germline at one end; a sequencing error may be responsible. CDR3 protein: CAWSGGGSPNF. CDR3 bases: TGTGCCTGGAGTGGGGGGGGCAGCCCCAACTTC. The chain uses TRBV30 and TRBJ2-7; a weak D match, TRBD2 (7 bases). The CDR3 is 11 residues long. Germline V gene data show CDR1 as GTSNPN and CDR2 as SVGIG (reference sequence).

This clone was observed a few times. This chain uses TRBV11-2 with TRBJ1-1; D possibly corresponds to TRBD1 (6 bases). Trimming took 5 bases from V and 6 from J, leaving 16 bases between them. Germline CDR1 and CDR2: SGHAT and FQNNGV. The CDR3 spans 14 residues. The CDR3: CASSHRGNMAEAFF. The CDR3 coding sequence is TGTGCCAGCAGCCATAGGGGGAATATGGCTGAAGCTTTCTTT.

Only a few counts were recorded for this clone. The chain couples TRBV6-6 to TRBJ1-5; D remains ambiguous. V was trimmed by 0 bases and J by 5 bases, leaving 14 bases between them. The CDR3 covers 16 residues. Per the germline V gene, CDR1 is MNHNY and CDR2 is SVGAGI (reference sequence). CDR3 nucleotide sequence: TGTGCCAGCAGTTACTCGAGCGGGGAGATGGATCAGCCCCAGCATTTT. Its protein is CASSYSSGEMDQPQHF.

This chain links TRBV18 with TRBJ2-2; 11 positions match TRBD2. In germline, CDR1 is KGHSH, CDR2 LQKENI. The J segment lost 3 bases and the V segment lost 5 bases, leaving 5 bases of the junction unmatched. This CDR3 is built from 16 residues. As DNA, the CDR3 is TGTGCCAGCTCATCGGGGACTAGCGGTGACACCGGGGAGCTGTTTTTT. This gives the protein CASSSGTSGDTGELFF.

This clone was observed a few times. This sequence joins TRBV18 and TRBJ2-7, with D unclear. The CDR3 runs to 14 residues. The germline CDR1 and CDR2 sequences are KGHSH and LQKENI. V was shortened by 3 bases and J by 0 bases, with 9 bases between the two germline ends. As DNA, the CDR3 is TGTGCCAGCTCACCCGTAAGGAGCTCCTACGAGCAGTACGTC. Translating gives CASSPVRSSYEQYV.

The sample holds a few counts of this clone. The chain employs TRBV19 and TRBJ1-5, with TRBD1 matching over 8 bases. V was pared by 8 bases and J by 2 bases, with 8 bases of the junction left unmatched. The CDR3 totals 15 residues. From germline, CDR1 is LNHDA and CDR2 SQIVND (reference sequence). CDR3 nucleotide sequence: TGTGCCAGTGGTCTCGGACAGGGCCGCAATCAGCCCCAGCATTTT. Protein sequence: CASGLGQGRNQPQHF.

This sequence joins TRBV19 and TRBJ1-1, with unresolved D. Trimming took off 2 bases at V and 11 bases at J, with 9 bases between the two ends. The length of the CDR3 is 11 residues. CDR1 is LNHDA, CDR2 SQIVND, per germline (reference sequence). CDR3 sequence reads: CASSILGRAFF. CDR3 nucleotides: TGTGCCAGTAGTATACTGGGGAGGGCTTTCTTT.

This clone was seen a handful of times. The genes are TRBV7-6 and TRBJ2-3, with 9 positions matching TRBD2. Trimming took 1 base from V and 2 from J; bases not matched to a gene: 1. The CDR3 extends over 15 amino acids. CDR1 SGHVS and CDR2 FNYEAQ come from the germline V gene. CDR3 DNA: TGTGCCAGCAGCTTAGGCGGGAGGGCCACAGATACGCAGTATTTT. Encoded protein: CASSLGGRATDTQYF.

In its sample, this clone was seen a few times. This sequence joins TRBV19 and TRBJ1-5, with 9 bases fitting TRBD1. The germline CDR1 and CDR2 sequences are LNHDA and SQIVND (reference sequence). V gave up 5 bases and J gave up 6 bases; unmatched junction bases: 8. CDR3 length: 15 residues. CDR3 sequence: CASSAGTGSAQPQHF. Written as DNA, the CDR3 is TGTGCCAGTAGTGCCGGGACAGGGAGCGCTCAGCCCCAGCATTTT.

This clone came up a few times. The chain couples TRBV27 to TRBJ1-5; D gene uncertain. This CDR3 is built from 13 residues. Trimming left V 5 bases short and J 0 bases short, with 5 bases between. Germline V gene lookup returns CDR1 MNHEY and CDR2 SMNVEV (reference sequence). This CDR3 is CASSQDSNQPQHF. The CDR3 DNA follows: TGTGCCAGCAGTCAGGATAGCAATCAGCCCCAGCATTTT.

The chain couples TRBV5-6 to TRBJ2-1; D remains unclear. Germline-derived CDR1 and CDR2 are SGHDT and YYEEEE. Deletions cut 1 base from V and 8 bases from J, with 13 bases between. CDR3 length equals 14 residues. The CDR3 loop reads CASSLSSLFHEQFF. DNA of the CDR3: TGTGCCAGCAGCTTGTCCTCCCTTTTTCATGAGCAGTTCTTC.